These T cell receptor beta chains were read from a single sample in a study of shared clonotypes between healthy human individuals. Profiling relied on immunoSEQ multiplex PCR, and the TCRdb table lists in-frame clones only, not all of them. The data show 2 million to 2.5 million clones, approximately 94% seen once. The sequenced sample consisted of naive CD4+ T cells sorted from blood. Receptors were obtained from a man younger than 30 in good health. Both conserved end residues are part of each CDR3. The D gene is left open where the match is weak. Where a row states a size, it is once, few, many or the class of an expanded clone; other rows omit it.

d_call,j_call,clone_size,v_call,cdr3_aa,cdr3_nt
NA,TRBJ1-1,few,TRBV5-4,CASSWDRTEAFF,TGTGCCAGCAGCTGGGATAGGACTGAAGCTTTCTTT
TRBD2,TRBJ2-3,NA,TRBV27,CATRTSGSKGTDTQYF,TGTGCCACCCGGACTAGCGGGAGTAAGGGCACAGATACGCAGTATTTT
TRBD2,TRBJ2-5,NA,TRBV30,CAWSGSGGAEETQYF,TGTGCCTGGAGTGGTAGCGGGGGGGCGGAGGAGACCCAGTACTTC
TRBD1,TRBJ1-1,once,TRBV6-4,CASSDGQGGTEAFF,TGTGCCAGCAGTGACGGCCAGGGGGGCACTGAAGCTTTCTTT
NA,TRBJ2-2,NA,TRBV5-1,CASSLGSGPPTGELFF,TGCGCCAGCAGCTTGGGTAGCGGACCACCCACCGGGGAGCTGTTTTTT
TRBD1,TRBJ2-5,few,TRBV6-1,CASTRDRVGRETQYF,TGTGCCAGCACCCGGGACAGGGTTGGCCGGGAGACCCAGTACTTC
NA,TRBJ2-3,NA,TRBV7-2,CASSLDSDTQYF,TGTGCCAGCAGCTTAGATTCAGATACGCAGTATTTT
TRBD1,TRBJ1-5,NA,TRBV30,CAWSTQGDQPQHF,TGTGCCTGGAGTACACAGGGGGATCAGCCCCAGCATTTT
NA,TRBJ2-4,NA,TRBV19,CASSGSGHLAKNIQYF,TGTGCCAGTTCTGGTAGCGGACACCTAGCCAAAAACATTCAGTACTTC
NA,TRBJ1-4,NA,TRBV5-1,CASRTGTNEKLFF,TGCGCCAGTCGGACGGGAACTAATGAAAAACTGTTTTTT
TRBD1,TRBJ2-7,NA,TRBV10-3,CAIRGDRGEYEQYF,TGTGCCATCAGGGGGGACAGGGGAGAGTACGAGCAGTACTTC
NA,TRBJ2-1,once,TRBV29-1,CSVLGLAVYNEQFF,TGCAGCGTTTTGGGTTTAGCGGTCTACAATGAGCAGTTCTTC
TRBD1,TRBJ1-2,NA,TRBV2,CASRNRGAYGYTF,TGTGCCAGCAGAAACAGGGGGGCCTATGGCTACACCTTC
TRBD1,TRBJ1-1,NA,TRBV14,CASSPQGATEAFF,TGTGCCAGCAGCCCTCAGGGGGCAACTGAAGCTTTCTTT
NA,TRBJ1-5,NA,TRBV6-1,CASTPGQGLQPQHF,TGTGCCAGCACCCCGGGGCAGGGTCTTCAGCCCCAGCATTTT
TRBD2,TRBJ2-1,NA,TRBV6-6,CASGAGEYNEQFF,TGTGCCAGTGGGGCGGGAGAGTACAATGAGCAGTTCTTC
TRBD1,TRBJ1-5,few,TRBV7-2,CASSFTGTGSGQPQHF,TGTGCCAGCAGCTTTACCGGGACAGGGAGTGGTCAGCCCCAGCATTTT
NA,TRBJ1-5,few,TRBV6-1,CATKVGGRGNQPQHF,TGTGCCACTAAGGTCGGGGGCAGGGGAAATCAGCCCCAGCATTTT
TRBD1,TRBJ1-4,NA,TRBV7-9,CASSGKQGSTNEKLFF,TGTGCCAGCAGCGGTAAACAGGGGTCAACTAATGAAAAACTGTTTTTT
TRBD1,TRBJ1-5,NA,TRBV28,CASSLVKTGGGNQPQHF,TGTGCCAGCAGTTTAGTTAAAACAGGGGGCGGCAATCAGCCCCAGCATTTT
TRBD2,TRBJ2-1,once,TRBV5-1,CASSVSGVSYNEQFF,TGCGCCAGCAGCGTTAGCGGGGTTTCCTACAATGAGCAGTTCTTC
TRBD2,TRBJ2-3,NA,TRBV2,CASRKGLAGGPGTDTQYF,TGTGCCAGCAGGAAAGGACTAGCGGGGGGGCCTGGCACAGATACGCAGTATTTT
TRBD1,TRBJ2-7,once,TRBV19,CASSSRDSSYEQYF,TGTGCCAGTAGTTCCCGGGACAGCTCCTACGAGCAGTACTTC
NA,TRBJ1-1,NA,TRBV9,CASSPSPGEVTEAFF,TGTGCCAGCAGCCCGAGTCCCGGGGAGGTCACTGAAGCTTTCTTT
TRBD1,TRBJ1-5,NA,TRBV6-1,CASSEAGQGFSNQPQHF,TGTGCCAGCAGTGAGGCGGGACAGGGCTTTAGCAATCAGCCCCAGCATTTT
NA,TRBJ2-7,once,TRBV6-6,CASSYKIYEQYF,TGTGCCAGCAGTTACAAGATCTACGAGCAGTACTTC
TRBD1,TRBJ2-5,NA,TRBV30,CACLSYRGIGETQYF,TGTGCCTGCCTCTCATACAGGGGTATAGGAGAGACCCAGTACTTC
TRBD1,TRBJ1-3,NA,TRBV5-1,CASGQGGPGNTIYF,TGCGCCAGCGGACAGGGGGGGCCTGGAAACACCATATATTTT
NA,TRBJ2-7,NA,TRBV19,CASSMGGSTTYEQYF,TGTGCCAGTAGTATGGGGGGATCCACAACCTACGAGCAGTACTTC